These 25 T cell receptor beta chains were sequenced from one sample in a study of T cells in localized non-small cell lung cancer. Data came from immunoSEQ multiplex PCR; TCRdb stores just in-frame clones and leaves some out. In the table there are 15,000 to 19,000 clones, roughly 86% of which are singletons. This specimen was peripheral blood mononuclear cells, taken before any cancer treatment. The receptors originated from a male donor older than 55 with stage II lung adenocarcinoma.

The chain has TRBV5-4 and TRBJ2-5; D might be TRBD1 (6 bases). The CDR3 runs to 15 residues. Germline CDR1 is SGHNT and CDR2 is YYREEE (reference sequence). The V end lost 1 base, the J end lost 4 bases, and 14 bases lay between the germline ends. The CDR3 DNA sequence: TGTGCCAGCAGCTTGATAGGGGGTAGGGTAGAGACCCAGTACTTC. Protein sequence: CASSLIGGRVETQYF.

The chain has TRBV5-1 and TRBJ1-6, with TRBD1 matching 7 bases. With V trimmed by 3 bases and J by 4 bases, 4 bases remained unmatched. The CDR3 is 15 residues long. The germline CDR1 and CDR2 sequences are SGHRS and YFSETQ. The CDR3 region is CASSSGTAYNSPLHF. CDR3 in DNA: TGCGCCAGCAGCTCGGGGACAGCTTATAATTCACCCCTCCACTTT. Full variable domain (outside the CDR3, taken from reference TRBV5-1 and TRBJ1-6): KAGVTQTPRYLIKTRGQQVTLSCSPISGHRSVSWYQQTPGQGLQFLFEYFSETQRNKGNFPGRFSGRQFSNSRSEMNVSTLELGDSALYLCASSSGTAYNSPLHFGNGTRLTVT.

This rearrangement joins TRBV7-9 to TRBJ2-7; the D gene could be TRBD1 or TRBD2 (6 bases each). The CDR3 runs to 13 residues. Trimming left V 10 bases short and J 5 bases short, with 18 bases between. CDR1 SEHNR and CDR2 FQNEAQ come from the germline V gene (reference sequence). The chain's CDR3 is CATEGVKADEQYF. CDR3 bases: TGTGCCACGGAGGGGGTCAAGGCAGACGAGCAGTACTTC.

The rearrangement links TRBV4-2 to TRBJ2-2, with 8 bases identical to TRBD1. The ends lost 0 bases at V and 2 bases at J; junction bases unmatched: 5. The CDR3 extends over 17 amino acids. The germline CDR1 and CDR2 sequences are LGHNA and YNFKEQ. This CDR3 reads CASSQEGQGANTGELFF. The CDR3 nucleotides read TGTGCCAGCAGCCAAGAGGGGCAGGGGGCAAACACCGGGGAGCTGTTTTTT.

In DNA, the CDR3 is TGTGCCAGCAGCGTTTCCGCTAGCGGGAGAGTTGAGCAGTTCTTC. It yields the protein CASSVSASGRVEQFF. This chain links TRBV9 with TRBJ2-1, with 10 bases fitting TRBD2. The CDR3 contains 15 residues. With V trimmed by 2 bases and J by 9 bases, 8 bases remained unmatched. The germline V gene has CDR1 SGDLS and CDR2 YYNGEE.

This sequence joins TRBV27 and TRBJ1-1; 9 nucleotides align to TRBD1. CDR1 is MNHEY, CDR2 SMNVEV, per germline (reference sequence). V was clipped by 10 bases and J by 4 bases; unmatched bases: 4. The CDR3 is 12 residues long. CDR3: CATGQGFTEAFF. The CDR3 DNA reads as TGTGCCACCGGACAGGGGTTCACTGAAGCTTTCTTT.

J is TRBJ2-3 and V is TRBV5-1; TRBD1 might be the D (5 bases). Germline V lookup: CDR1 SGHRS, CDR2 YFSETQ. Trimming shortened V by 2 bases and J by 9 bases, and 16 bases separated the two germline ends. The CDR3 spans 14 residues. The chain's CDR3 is CASSLPDSPSTQYF. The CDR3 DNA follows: TGCGCCAGCAGCTTACCTGACAGCCCGAGCACGCAGTATTTT.

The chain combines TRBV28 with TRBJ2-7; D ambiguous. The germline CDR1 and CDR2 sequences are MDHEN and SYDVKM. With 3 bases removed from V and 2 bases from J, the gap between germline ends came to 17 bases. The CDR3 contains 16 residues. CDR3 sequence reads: CASSLIIRTAAYEQYF. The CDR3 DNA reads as TGTGCCAGCAGTTTGATCATCCGGACCGCCGCCTACGAGCAGTACTTC. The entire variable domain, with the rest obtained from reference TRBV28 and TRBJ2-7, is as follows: DVKVTQSSRYLVKRTGEKVFLECVQDMDHENMFWYRQDPGLGLRLIYFSYDVKMKEKGDIPEGYSVSREKKERFSLILESASTNQTSMYLCASSLIIRTAAYEQYFGPGTRLTVT.

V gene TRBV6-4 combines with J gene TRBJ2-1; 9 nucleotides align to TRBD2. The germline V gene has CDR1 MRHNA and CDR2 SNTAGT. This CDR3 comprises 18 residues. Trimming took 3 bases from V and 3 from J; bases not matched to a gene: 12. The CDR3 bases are TGTGCCAGCAGTGAGTTCGGGCAGCTAGCGGGACTCTACAATGAGCAGTTCTTC. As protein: CASSEFGQLAGLYNEQFF.

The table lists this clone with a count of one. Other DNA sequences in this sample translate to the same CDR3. The CDR3: CASSISRAYEQYF. The DNA of the CDR3 is TGTGCCAGTAGTATCAGTCGAGCCTACGAGCAGTACTTC. The chain recombines TRBV19 with TRBJ2-7; D is unclear. CDR1 and CDR2 from the germline V gene are LNHDA and SQIVND (reference sequence). The CDR3 is 13 residues long. V gave up 3 bases and J gave up 2 bases, with 8 bases separating them.

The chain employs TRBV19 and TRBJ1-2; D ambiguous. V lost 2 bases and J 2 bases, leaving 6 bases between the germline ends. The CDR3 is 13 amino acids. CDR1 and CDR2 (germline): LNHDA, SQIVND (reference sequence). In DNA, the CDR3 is TGTGCCAGTAGTATACCCGGAAACTATGGCTACACCTTC. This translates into CASSIPGNYGYTF.

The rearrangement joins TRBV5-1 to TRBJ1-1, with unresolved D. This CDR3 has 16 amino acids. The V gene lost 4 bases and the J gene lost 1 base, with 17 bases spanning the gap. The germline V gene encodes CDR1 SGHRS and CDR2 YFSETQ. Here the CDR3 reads CASSTGDRSANTEAFF. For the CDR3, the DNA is TGCGCCAGCAGCACTGGAGACCGATCGGCGAACACTGAAGCTTTCTTT. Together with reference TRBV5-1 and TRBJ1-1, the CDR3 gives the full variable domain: KAGVTQTPRYLIKTRGQQVTLSCSPISGHRSVSWYQQTPGQGLQFLFEYFSETQRNKGNFPGRFSGRQFSNSRSEMNVSTLELGDSALYLCASSTGDRSANTEAFFGQGTRLTVV.

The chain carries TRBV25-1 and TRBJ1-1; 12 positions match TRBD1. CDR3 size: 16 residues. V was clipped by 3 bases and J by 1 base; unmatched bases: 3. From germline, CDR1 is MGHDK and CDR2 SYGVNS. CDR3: CASSEPGQGANTEAFF. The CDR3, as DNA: TGTGCCAGCAGTGAGCCGGGACAGGGGGCGAACACTGAAGCTTTCTTT. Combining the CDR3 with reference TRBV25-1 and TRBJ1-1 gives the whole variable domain EADIYQTPRYLVIGTGKKITLECSQTMGHDKMYWYQQDPGMELHLIHYSYGVNSTEKGDLSSESTVSRIRTEHFPLTLESARPSHTSQYLCASSEPGQGANTEAFFGQGTRLTVV.

The CDR3 bases are TGTGCCAGCAGGTTGGGGACGGATAGCAATCAGCCCCAGCATTTT. Protein sequence: CASRLGTDSNQPQHF. This rearrangement joins TRBV6-5 to TRBJ1-5; possibly TRBD1 for D (5 bases). Germline V gene sequence: CDR1 MNHEY, CDR2 SVGAGI. The CDR3 has 15 residues. The germline V and J ends were trimmed by 6 bases and 0 bases, with 12 bases remaining between them.

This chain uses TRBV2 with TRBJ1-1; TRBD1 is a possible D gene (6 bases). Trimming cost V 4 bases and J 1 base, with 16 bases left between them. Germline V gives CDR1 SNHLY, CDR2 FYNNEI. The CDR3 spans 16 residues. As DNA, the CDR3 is TGTGCCAGCAGTGCCGGGCGAGGGGGTGGGAACACTGAAGCTTTCTTT. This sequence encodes CASSAGRGGGNTEAFF.

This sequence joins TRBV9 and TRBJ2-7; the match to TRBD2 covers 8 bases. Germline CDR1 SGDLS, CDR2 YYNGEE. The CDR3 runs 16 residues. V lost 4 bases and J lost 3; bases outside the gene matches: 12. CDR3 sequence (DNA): TGTGCCAGCAGCTCCTATGGGGGTACTAGCGGCTACGAGCAGTACTTC. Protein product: CASSSYGGTSGYEQYF.

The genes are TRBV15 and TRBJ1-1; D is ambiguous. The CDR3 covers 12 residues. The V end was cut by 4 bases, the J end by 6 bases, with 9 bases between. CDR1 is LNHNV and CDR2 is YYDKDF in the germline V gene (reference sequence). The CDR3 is CATSKNVAEAFF. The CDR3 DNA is TGTGCCACCAGCAAGAACGTCGCTGAAGCTTTCTTT.

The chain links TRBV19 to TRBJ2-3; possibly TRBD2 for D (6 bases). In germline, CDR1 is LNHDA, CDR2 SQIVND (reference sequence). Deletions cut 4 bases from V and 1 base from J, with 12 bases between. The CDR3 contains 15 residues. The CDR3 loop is CASSRSGGGTDTQYF. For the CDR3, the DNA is TGTGCCAGTAGTAGAAGCGGAGGGGGCACAGATACGCAGTATTTT. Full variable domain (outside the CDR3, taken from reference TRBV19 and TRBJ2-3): DGGITQSPKYLFRKEGQNVTLSCEQNLNHDAMYWYRQDPGQGLRLIYYSQIVNDFQKGDIAEGYSVSREKKESFPLTVTSAQKNPTAFYLCASSRSGGGTDTQYFGPGTRLTVL.

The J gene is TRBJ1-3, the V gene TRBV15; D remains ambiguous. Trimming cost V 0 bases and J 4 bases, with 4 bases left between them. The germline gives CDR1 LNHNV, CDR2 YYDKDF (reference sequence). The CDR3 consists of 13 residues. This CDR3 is CATSRDSGNTIYF. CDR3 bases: TGTGCCACCAGCAGAGATTCCGGAAACACCATATATTTT.

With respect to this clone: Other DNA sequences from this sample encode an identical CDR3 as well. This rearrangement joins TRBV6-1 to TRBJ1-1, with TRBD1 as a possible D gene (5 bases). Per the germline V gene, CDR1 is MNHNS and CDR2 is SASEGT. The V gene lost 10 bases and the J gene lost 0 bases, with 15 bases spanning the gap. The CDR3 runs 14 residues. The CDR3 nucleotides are TGTGCCATTGAAACGGGGGTCATGAACACTGAAGCTTTCTTT. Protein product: CAIETGVMNTEAFF.

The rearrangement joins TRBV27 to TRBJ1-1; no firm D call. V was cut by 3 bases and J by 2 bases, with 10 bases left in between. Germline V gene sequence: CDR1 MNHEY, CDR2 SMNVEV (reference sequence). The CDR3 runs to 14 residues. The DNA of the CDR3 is TGTGCCAGCAGTTTTCGCCAGGCAAACACTGAAGCTTTCTTT. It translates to CASSFRQANTEAFF.

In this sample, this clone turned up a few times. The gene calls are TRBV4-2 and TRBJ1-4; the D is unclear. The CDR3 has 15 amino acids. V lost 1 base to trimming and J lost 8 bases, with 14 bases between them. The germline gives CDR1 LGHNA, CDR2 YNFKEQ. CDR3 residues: CASSQADSRLEKLFF. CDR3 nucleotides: TGTGCCAGCAGCCAAGCCGATTCCCGGTTGGAAAAACTGTTTTTT.

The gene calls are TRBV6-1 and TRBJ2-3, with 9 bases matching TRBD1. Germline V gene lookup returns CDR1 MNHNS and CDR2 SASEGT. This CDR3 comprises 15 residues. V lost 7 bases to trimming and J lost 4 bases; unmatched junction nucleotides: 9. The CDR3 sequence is CASILTGGAADTQYF. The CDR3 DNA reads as TGTGCCAGCATTCTAACAGGGGGCGCGGCAGATACGCAGTATTTT.

The CDR3 sequence is CASSTLRTGTGANVLTF. The CDR3 DNA reads as TGTGCCAGTAGTACCCTCCGGACAGGGACCGGGGCCAACGTCCTGACTTTC. V and J are TRBV19 and TRBJ2-6, with 8 bases aligning to TRBD1. The CDR3 runs to 17 residues. Germline CDR1 LNHDA, CDR2 SQIVND (reference sequence). V trimming: 4 bases; J trimming: 4 bases; junction bases outside the gene matches: 9.

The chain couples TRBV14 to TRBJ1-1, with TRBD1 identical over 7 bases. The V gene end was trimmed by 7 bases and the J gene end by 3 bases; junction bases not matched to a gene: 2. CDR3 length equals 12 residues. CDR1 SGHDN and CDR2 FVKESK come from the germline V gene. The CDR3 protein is CASNRGHTEAFF. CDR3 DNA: TGTGCCAGCAACAGGGGCCACACTGAAGCTTTCTTT.